This T cell receptor (beta chain) was recorded in a study of blood T cell repertoires in COVID-19. Overall study: Donors in the United States, Italy and Spain gave samples during acute or convalescent COVID-19. Sample material is recorded as cDNA or gDNA derived from T cells, B-cell-depleted T cells, or PBMCs.

In the original workflow: By means of reference gene primer amplification, nucleated cell counts were estimated. Using immunoSEQ multiplex PCR, the repertoire was profiled, and TCRdb retains in-frame clones only, with some absent. V and J calls and clone size follow that table, whereas D and trimming were derived from the DNA. The sample includes about 170,000 clones, roughly 85% of them seen just once. The V segment lost 6 bases and the J segment 5 bases; nucleotides outside the gene matches: 8. This CDR3 is 16 amino acids long. The germline V gene has CDR1 MNHEY and CDR2 SMNVEV (reference sequence).

The sequence was collected from a woman of 80 years or more with acute or convalescent COVID-19. The source material was peripheral blood. The genes are TRBV27 and TRBJ2-1, with 12 bases aligning to TRBD2. The CDR3 sequence is CASRPLLAGGNNEQFF. The CDR3, as DNA: TGTGCCAGCAGACCGCTACTAGCGGGGGGTAACAATGAGCAGTTCTTC.